These T cell receptor beta chains were read from a single sample in a study of shared clonotypes between healthy human individuals. The protocol was immunoSEQ multiplex PCR, while the TCRdb copy is restricted to in-frame clones and leaves out a portion. Altogether about 1 million clones are present, 65% to 75% being singletons, with the ten largest covering approximately 1.5%. The sequenced sample consisted of memory CD4+ T cells sorted from blood. These receptors were taken from a man between 18 and 29 years old in good health. The CDR3 runs from the conserved cysteine through the conserved F or W. The order of the fields is J gene, clone size, V gene, D gene, CDR3 length, CDR3 protein, CDR3 DNA. D genes are given only for firm matches. Only part of the rows carry a size: once, few, many, or a class if the clone is expanded.

TRBJ2-3,few,TRBV5-5,TRBD1,15,CASRADREIGDTQYF,TGTGCCAGCAGAGCTGACAGGGAGATAGGGGATACGCAGTATTTT
TRBJ1-5,NA,TRBV6-1,TRBD1,15,CASRGGQGAGQPQHF,TGTGCCAGCAGAGGTGGACAGGGGGCGGGTCAGCCCCAGCATTTT
TRBJ1-2,NA,TRBV30,NA,14,CAWSVNSANYGYTF,TGTGCCTGGAGTGTAAACAGTGCTAACTATGGCTACACCTTC
TRBJ2-1,NA,TRBV6-5,NA,12,CASSSRDNEQFF,TGTGCCAGCAGTTCCCGGGACAATGAGCAGTTCTTC
TRBJ2-1,NA,TRBV6-5,NA,15,CASSYSAGTYNEQFF,TGTGCCAGCAGTTACTCGGCGGGGACCTACAATGAGCAGTTCTTC
TRBJ2-3,NA,TRBV30,NA,14,CAWKPETRTDTQYF,TGTGCCTGGAAACCCGAAACGCGGACAGATACGCAGTATTTT
TRBJ2-7,NA,TRBV6-6,NA,14,CASRLTSSSYEQYF,TGTGCCAGCCGTTTGACCAGCAGCTCCTACGAGCAGTACTTC
TRBJ2-1,NA,TRBV6-1,NA,12,CASSAGHSEQFF,TGTGCCAGCAGTGCTGGGCACTCTGAGCAGTTCTTC
TRBJ2-2,NA,TRBV6-6,TRBD2,16,CASRVPGLGYTGELFF,TGTGCCAGCAGGGTTCCGGGACTAGGGTACACCGGGGAGCTGTTTTTT
TRBJ1-6,few,TRBV28,TRBD1,16,CASSLSPRTGNSPLHF,TGTGCCAGCAGTTTATCGCCCCGGACAGGGAATTCACCCCTCCACTTT
TRBJ2-7,NA,TRBV7-2,NA,14,CASSLSGREDEQYF,TGTGCCAGCAGCTTAAGTGGCAGGGAGGACGAGCAGTACTTC
TRBJ2-2,NA,TRBV6-6,NA,15,CASSPQAGNTGELFF,TGTGCCAGCAGTCCGCAGGCGGGGAACACCGGGGAGCTGTTTTTT
TRBJ2-3,once,TRBV29-1,NA,12,CSVEGRTDTQYF,TGCAGCGTTGAAGGCAGGACAGATACGCAGTATTTT
TRBJ2-1,once,TRBV9,TRBD2,15,CASTRSGTSINEQFF,TGTGCCAGCACCAGAAGTGGGACTAGTATCAATGAGCAGTTCTTC
TRBJ2-5,NA,TRBV4-1,NA,14,CASTSSGRQETQYF,TGCGCCAGCACCTCAAGCGGGCGACAAGAGACCCAGTACTTC
TRBJ2-2,once,TRBV10-1,TRBD1,16,CASSEARQGNTGELFF,TGCGCCAGCAGTGAGGCGAGACAGGGAAACACCGGGGAGCTGTTTTTT
TRBJ2-1,few,TRBV5-1,TRBD2,16,CASRPTSGTSYNEQFF,TGCGCCAGCAGGCCCACTAGCGGGACTTCATACAATGAGCAGTTCTTC
TRBJ2-1,NA,TRBV11-2,TRBD2,18,CASSRRLLVGGGADEQFF,TGTGCCAGCAGCCGACGACTACTAGTGGGCGGGGGGGCCGATGAGCAGTTCTTC
TRBJ2-1,NA,TRBV7-2,NA,13,CASSSQPGNEQFF,TGTGCCAGCAGCTCCCAACCCGGCAATGAGCAGTTCTTC
TRBJ2-7,NA,TRBV5-1,TRBD1,14,CASSLTGAIYEQYF,TGCGCCAGCAGCTTGACAGGGGCAATCTACGAGCAGTACTTC
TRBJ1-2,NA,TRBV5-1,NA,14,CASSLSVGGFGDTF,TGCGCCAGCAGCTTGAGCGTCGGGGGGTTTGGGGACACCTTC
TRBJ2-1,NA,TRBV9,NA,14,CASSVQSLSDEQFF,TGTGCCAGCAGCGTGCAGTCACTCTCAGATGAGCAGTTCTTC
TRBJ2-7,NA,TRBV28,TRBD1,12,CASTGQTYEQYF,TGTGCCAGTACGGGACAGACCTACGAGCAGTACTTC
TRBJ1-1,NA,TRBV5-5,NA,15,CASSLETGWNTEAFF,TGTGCCAGCAGCTTGGAGACGGGATGGAACACTGAAGCTTTCTTT
TRBJ2-2,NA,TRBV14,NA,13,CASRGPNTGELFF,TGTGCCAGCCGGGGACCGAACACCGGGGAGCTGTTTTTT
TRBJ1-2,few,TRBV5-4,NA,15,CASSLGSGANYGYTF,TGTGCCAGCAGCTTGGGGTCAGGGGCGAACTATGGCTACACCTTC
TRBJ2-1,NA,TRBV9,NA,13,CASSPQLYNEQFF,TGTGCCAGCAGCCCCCAGCTTTACAATGAGCAGTTCTTC
TRBJ2-7,NA,TRBV10-3,NA,12,CAISPSGDEQYF,TGTGCCATCAGTCCTTCAGGGGACGAGCAGTACTTC
TRBJ1-6,few,TRBV7-9,TRBD1,13,CASSLTGVSPLHF,TGTGCCAGCAGCTTAACAGGGGTTTCACCCCTCCACTTT
TRBJ2-2,many,TRBV5-4,NA,13,CASSPQVTGELFF,TGTGCCAGCAGCCCCCAGGTCACCGGGGAGCTGTTTTTT
TRBJ2-5,NA,TRBV19,TRBD2,16,CASSELAVPGGETQYF,TGTGCCAGTAGCGAACTAGCGGTTCCTGGAGGGGAGACCCAGTACTTC
TRBJ2-6,NA,TRBV6-1,TRBD2,18,CASSEAGVGRAGANVLTF,TGTGCCAGCAGTGAAGCAGGAGTCGGGAGGGCTGGGGCCAACGTCCTGACTTTC
TRBJ1-4,few,TRBV5-5,NA,15,CASSLEGTTNEKLFF,TGTGCCAGCAGCTTGGAAGGAACAACTAATGAAAAACTGTTTTTT
TRBJ2-1,NA,TRBV19,TRBD1,13,CASSPTGYNEQFF,TGTGCCAGTAGTCCGACAGGGTACAATGAGCAGTTCTTC
TRBJ2-1,NA,TRBV29-1,NA,14,CSVHTGQTYNEQFF,TGCAGCGTACACACAGGACAAACCTACAATGAGCAGTTCTTC
TRBJ2-5,NA,TRBV7-2,TRBD2,14,CASAGSGSQETQYF,TGTGCCAGCGCTGGTAGCGGGAGCCAAGAGACCCAGTACTTC
TRBJ1-4,NA,TRBV25-1,NA,13,CASRRGAGEKLFF,TGTGCCAGCAGAAGGGGGGCGGGGGAAAAACTGTTTTTT
TRBJ1-6,NA,TRBV5-1,NA,14,CASRQGQPNSPLHF,TGCGCCAGCAGACAAGGACAGCCGAATTCACCCCTCCACTTT
TRBJ2-6,once,TRBV6-4,NA,18,CASSEFGPFTSGANVLTF,TGTGCCAGCAGTGAGTTCGGACCCTTTACATCTGGGGCCAACGTCCTGACTTTC
TRBJ2-3,NA,TRBV6-6,TRBD2,16,CASSYLAGAITDTQYF,TGTGCCAGCAGCTATCTAGCGGGAGCTATCACAGATACGCAGTATTTT
TRBJ2-1,NA,TRBV2,NA,15,CASSGPVTSYNEQFF,TGTGCCAGCAGTGGTCCGGTCACCTCCTACAATGAGCAGTTCTTC
TRBJ2-3,NA,TRBV11-2,TRBD2,14,CASSSPRLAGTQYF,TGTGCCAGCAGCTCCCCTCGACTAGCGGGGACGCAGTATTTT
TRBJ2-5,NA,TRBV7-9,NA,15,CASTLPGQSGETQYF,TGTGCCAGCACCCTGCCAGGGCAAAGTGGGGAGACCCAGTACTTC
TRBJ2-7,NA,TRBV2,NA,14,CASRQVLGSYEQYF,TGTGCCAGTCGACAGGTTCTGGGGTCCTACGAGCAGTACTTC
TRBJ2-4,few,TRBV7-9,TRBD2,17,CASSLASGGAGKNIQYF,TGTGCCAGCAGCTTAGCTAGCGGGGGGGCCGGCAAAAACATTCAGTACTTC
TRBJ2-3,NA,TRBV7-2,TRBD1,15,CASSLQGASTDTQYF,TGTGCCAGCAGCTTACAGGGGGCTTCTACAGATACGCAGTATTTT
TRBJ2-5,few,TRBV5-1,TRBD2,15,CASSWASGAGETQYF,TGCGCCAGCAGCTGGGCTAGCGGGGCAGGGGAGACCCAGTACTTC
TRBJ1-4,NA,TRBV6-1,NA,13,CASSEARGGKLFF,TGTGCCAGCAGTGAAGCGAGGGGAGGCAAACTGTTTTTT
TRBJ2-1,many,TRBV19,NA,17,CASSIDRVLYSYNEQFF,TGTGCCAGTAGTATTGATAGGGTACTTTACTCCTACAATGAGCAGTTCTTC
TRBJ2-3,NA,TRBV29-1,TRBD2,15,CSVEVGGGNTDTQYF,TGCAGCGTTGAAGTCGGGGGAGGGAACACAGATACGCAGTATTTT